This T cell receptor (beta chain) was recovered during a study of CXCR3-negative and CXCR3-positive naive CD8 T cells. 5' RACE that incorporated UMI labels was used to prepare the TRB cDNA libraries. Using the 5' RACE reads, TCRdb records one entry per CDR3 protein without DNA. In total, the table holds approximately 65,000 distinct CDR3 sequences. About this clonotype itself: Its target is unknown.

CDR1 SGHVS and CDR2 FNYEAQ come from the germline V gene. The CDR3 is 17 residues long. General study findings and limits: Naive cells that were CXCR3-negative or CXCR3-positive used TRBV-TRBJ genes alike, while memory cells diverged. Greater hydrophobicity was found in TRB CDR3s of CXCR3-positive naive cells than of CXCR3-negative naive cells.

This TCR derives from a human donor in good health. Some clones in this sample may be carry-over from other donors' samples. Sequencing was carried out using naive CXCR3+ CD8+ T cells from blood. Subset here: CD45RO-CCR7+CD27+CD95- naive CD8+ T cells expressing CXCR3 (TNR3+). The chain uses TRBV7-6 and TRBJ2-6; there is no DNA to check the TCRdb D call of TRBD2. CDR3 loop: CASSLEGRVIGANVLTF.